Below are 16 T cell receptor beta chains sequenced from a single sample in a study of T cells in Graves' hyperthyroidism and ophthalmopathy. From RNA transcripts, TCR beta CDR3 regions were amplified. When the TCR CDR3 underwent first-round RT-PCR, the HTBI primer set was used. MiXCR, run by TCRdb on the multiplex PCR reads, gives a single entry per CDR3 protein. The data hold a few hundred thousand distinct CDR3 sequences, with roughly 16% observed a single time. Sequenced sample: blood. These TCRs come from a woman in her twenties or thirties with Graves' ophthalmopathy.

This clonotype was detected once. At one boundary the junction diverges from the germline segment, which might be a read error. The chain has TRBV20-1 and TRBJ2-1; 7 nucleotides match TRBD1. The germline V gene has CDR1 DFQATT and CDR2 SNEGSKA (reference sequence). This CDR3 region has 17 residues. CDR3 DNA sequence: TGCAGTGCTAGTCGGCTGACAGGGAAACGTATCTTGGGTGAGCAGTCCTTC. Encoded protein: CSASRLTGKRILGEQSF.

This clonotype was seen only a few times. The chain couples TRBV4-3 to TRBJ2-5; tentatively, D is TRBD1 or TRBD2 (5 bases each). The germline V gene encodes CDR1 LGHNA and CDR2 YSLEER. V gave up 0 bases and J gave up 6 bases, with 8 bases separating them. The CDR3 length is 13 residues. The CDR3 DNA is TGCGCCAGCAGCCAAGAGAGGGGTCAGACCCAGTACTTC. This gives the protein CASSQERGQTQYF.

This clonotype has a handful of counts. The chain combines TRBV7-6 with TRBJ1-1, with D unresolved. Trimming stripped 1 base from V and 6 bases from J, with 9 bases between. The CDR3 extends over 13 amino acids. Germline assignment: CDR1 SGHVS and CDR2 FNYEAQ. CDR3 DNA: TGTGCCAGCAGCTTAGACTTACGATCTGAAGCTTTCTTT. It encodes CASSLDLRSEAFF.

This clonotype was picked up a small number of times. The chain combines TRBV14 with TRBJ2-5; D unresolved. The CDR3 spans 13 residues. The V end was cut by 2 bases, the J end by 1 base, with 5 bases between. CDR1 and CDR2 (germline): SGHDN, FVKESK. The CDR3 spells CASSQWGQETQYF. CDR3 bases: TGTGCCAGCAGCCAATGGGGCCAAGAGACCCAGTACTTC.

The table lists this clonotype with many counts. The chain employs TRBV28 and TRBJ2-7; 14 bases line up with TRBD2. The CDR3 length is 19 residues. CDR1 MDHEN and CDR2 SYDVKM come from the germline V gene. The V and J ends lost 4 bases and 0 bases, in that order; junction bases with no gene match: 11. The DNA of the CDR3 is TGTGCCAGCAGTTCACCGGGGACTAGCGGGGGAAGCAGCTCCTACGAGCAGTACTTC. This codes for CASSSPGTSGGSSSYEQYF.

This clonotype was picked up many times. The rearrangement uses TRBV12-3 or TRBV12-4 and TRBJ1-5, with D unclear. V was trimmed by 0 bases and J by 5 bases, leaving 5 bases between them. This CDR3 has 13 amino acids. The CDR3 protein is CASSLARDQPQHF. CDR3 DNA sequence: TGTGCCAGCAGTTTAGCCAGAGATCAGCCCCAGCATTTT.

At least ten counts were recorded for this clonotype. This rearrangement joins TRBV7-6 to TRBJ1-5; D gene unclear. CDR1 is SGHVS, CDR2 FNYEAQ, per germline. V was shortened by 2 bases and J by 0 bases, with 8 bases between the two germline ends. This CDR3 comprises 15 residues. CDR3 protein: CASSLLDGSNQPQHF. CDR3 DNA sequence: TGTGCCAGCAGCTTACTGGATGGTAGCAATCAGCCCCAGCATTTT.

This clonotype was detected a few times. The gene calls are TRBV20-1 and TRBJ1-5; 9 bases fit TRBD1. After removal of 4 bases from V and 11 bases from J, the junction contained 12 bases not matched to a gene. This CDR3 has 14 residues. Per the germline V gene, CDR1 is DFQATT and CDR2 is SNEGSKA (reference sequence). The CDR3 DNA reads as TGCAGTGCTACCCCGACAGGGGGAAATGGAGCCCAGCATTTT. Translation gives CSATPTGGNGAQHF.

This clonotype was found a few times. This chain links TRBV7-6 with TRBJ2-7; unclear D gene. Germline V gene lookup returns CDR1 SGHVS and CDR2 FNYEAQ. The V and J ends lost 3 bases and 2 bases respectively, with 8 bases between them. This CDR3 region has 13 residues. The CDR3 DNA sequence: TGTGCCAGCAGCTTTAGCCTAGCCTACGAGCAGTACTTC. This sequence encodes CASSFSLAYEQYF.

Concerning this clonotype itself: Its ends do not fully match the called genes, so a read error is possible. CDR3: CAITEGQGLLYGYTF. CDR3 DNA: TGTGCCATCACTGAGGGACAGGGGTTACTCTATGGCTACACCTTC. The chain combines TRBV10-3 with TRBJ1-2, with 10 bases that match TRBD1. There are 15 residues in the CDR3. Germline CDR1 ENHRY, CDR2 SYGVKD.

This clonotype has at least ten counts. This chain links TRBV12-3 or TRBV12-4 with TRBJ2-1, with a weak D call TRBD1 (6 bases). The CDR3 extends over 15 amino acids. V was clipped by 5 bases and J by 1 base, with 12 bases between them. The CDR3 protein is CASSPGVGSYNEQFF. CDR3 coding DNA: TGTGCCAGCAGTCCAGGGGTCGGGTCCTACAATGAGCAGTTCTTC.

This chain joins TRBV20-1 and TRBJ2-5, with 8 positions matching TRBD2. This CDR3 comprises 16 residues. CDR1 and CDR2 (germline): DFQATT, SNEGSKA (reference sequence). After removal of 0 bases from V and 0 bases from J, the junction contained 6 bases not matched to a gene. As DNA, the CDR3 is TGCAGTGCTAGAGATCGCGACGGGGGGGACCAAGAGACCCAGTACTTC. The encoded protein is CSARDRDGGDQETQYF.

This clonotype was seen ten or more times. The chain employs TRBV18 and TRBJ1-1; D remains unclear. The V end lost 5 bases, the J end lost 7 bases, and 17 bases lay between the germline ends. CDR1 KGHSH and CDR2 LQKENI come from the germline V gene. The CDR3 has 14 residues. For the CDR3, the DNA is TGTGCCAGCTCAGGCCAGCGGGAAGGCTATGAAGCTTTCTTT. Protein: CASSGQREGYEAFF.

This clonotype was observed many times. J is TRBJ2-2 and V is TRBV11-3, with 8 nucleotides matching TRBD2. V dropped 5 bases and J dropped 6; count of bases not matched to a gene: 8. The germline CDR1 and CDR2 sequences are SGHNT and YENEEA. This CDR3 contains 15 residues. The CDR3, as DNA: TGTGCCAGCAGCCCAGGGACTAGTAATTCCGGGGAGCTGTTTTTT. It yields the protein CASSPGTSNSGELFF.

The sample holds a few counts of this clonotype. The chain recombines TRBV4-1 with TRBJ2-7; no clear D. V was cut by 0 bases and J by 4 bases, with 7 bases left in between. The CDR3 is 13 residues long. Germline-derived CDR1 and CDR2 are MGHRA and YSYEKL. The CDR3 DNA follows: TGCGCCAGCAGCCAAGACATGGGGTACGAGCAGTACTTC. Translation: CASSQDMGYEQYF.

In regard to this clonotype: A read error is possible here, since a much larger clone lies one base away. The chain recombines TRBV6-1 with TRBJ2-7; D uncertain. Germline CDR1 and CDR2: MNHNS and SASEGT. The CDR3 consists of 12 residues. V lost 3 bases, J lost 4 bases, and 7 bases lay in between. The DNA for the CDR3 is TGTGCCAGCAGTGAGTCAGCTTACGAGCAGTACTTC. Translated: CASSESAYEQYF.